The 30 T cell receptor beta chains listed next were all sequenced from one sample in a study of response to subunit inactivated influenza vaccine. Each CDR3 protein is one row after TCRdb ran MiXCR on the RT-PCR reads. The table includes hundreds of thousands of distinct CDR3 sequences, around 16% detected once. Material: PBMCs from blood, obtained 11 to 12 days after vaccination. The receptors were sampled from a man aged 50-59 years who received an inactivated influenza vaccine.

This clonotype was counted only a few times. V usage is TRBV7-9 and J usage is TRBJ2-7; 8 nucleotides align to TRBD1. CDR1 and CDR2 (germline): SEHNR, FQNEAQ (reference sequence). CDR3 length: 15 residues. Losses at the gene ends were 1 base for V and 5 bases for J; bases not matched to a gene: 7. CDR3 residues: CASSLGQGQGNEQYF. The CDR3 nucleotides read TGTGCCAGCAGCTTAGGGCAAGGACAGGGCAACGAGCAGTACTTC.

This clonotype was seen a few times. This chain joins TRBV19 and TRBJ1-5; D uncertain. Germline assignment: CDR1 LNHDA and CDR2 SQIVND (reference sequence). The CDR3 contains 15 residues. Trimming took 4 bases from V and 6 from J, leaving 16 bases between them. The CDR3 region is CASSTSAGISQPQHF. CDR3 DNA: TGTGCCAGTAGTACATCCGCCGGGATCTCTCAGCCCCAGCATTTT.

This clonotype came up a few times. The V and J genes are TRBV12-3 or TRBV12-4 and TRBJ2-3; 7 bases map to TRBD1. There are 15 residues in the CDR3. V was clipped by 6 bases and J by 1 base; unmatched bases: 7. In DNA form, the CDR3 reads TGTGCCAGCAGCCAGGACAGGACCGGCACAGATACGCAGTATTTT. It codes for CASSQDRTGTDTQYF.

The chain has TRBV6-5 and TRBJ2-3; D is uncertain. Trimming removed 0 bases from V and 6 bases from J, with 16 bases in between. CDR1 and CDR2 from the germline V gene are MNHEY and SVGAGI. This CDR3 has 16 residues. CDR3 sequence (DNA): TGTGCCAGCAGTTACTCTATGAGAATAGGGTGGGATACGCAGTATTTT. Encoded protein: CASSYSMRIGWDTQYF.

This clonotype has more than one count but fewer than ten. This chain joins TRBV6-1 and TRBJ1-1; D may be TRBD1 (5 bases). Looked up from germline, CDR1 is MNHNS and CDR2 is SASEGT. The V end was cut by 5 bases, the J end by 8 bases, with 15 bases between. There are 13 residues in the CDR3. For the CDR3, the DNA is TGTGCCAGCAGTCAATGGCGAGGGGCCGAAGCTTTCTTT. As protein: CASSQWRGAEAFF.

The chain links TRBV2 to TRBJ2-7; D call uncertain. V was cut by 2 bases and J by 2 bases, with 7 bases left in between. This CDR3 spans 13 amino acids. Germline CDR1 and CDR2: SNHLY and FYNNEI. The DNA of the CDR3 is TGTGCCAGCAGTGAACTGAGAGCCTACGAGCAGTACTTC. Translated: CASSELRAYEQYF. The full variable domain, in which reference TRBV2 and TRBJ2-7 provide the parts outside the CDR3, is EPEVTQTPSHQVTQMGQEVILRCVPISNHLYFYWYRQILGQKVEFLVSFYNNEISEKSEIFDDQFSVERPDGSNFTLKIRSTKLEDSAMYFCASSELRAYEQYFGPGTRLTVT.

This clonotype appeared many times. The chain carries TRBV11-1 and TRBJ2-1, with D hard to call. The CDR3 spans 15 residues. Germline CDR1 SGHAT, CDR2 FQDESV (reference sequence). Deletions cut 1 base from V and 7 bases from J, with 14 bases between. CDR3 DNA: TGTGCCAGCAGCTTAGAGATCCTTGGGGTGAATGAGCAGTTCTTC. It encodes CASSLEILGVNEQFF.

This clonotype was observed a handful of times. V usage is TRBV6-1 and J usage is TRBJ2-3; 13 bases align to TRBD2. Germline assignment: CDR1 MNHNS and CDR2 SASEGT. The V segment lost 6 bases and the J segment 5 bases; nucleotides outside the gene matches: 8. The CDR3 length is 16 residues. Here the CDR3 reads CASSLGLAGAGDTQYF. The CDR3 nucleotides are TGTGCCAGCAGCCTCGGACTAGCGGGAGCAGGAGATACGCAGTATTTT.

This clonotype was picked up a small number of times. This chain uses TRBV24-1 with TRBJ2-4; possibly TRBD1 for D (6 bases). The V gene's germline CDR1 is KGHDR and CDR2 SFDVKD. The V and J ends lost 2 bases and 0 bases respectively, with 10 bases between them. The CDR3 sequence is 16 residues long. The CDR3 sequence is CATSDSGARAKNIQYF. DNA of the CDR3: TGTGCCACCAGTGATTCAGGGGCCCGAGCCAAAAACATTCAGTACTTC.

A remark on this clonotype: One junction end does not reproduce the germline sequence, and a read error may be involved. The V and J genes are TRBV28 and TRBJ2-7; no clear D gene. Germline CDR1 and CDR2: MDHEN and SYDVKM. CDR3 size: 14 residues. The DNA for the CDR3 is TGTGCCAGCCGTTTGACGACTGCCTCCTACGAGCAGTACTTC. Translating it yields CASRLTTASYEQYF. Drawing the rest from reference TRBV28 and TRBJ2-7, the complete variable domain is DVKVTQSSRYLVKRTGEKVFLECVQDMDHENMFWYRQDPGLGLRLIYFSYDVKMKEKGDIPEGYSVSREKKERFSLILESASTNQTSMYLCASRLTTASYEQYFGPGTRLTVT.

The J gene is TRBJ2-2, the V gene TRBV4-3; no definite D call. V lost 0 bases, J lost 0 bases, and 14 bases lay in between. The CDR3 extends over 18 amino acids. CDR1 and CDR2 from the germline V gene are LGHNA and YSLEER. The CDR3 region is CASSQDARGYSNTGELFF. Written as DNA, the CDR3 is TGCGCCAGCAGCCAAGATGCCAGAGGCTATTCGAACACCGGGGAGCTGTTTTTT.

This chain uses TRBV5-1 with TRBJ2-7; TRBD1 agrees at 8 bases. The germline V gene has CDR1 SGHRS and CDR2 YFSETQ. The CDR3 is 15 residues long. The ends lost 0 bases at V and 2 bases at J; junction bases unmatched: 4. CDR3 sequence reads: CASSLGWTGTYEQYF. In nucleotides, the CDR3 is TGCGCCAGCAGCTTGGGGTGGACAGGGACCTACGAGCAGTACTTC. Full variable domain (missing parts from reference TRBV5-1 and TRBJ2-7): KAGVTQTPRYLIKTRGQQVTLSCSPISGHRSVSWYQQTPGQGLQFLFEYFSETQRNKGNFPGRFSGRQFSNSRSEMNVSTLELGDSALYLCASSLGWTGTYEQYFGPGTRLTVT.

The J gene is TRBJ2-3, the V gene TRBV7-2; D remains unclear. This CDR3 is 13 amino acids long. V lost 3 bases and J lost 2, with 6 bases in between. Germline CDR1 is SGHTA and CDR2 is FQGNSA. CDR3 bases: TGTGCCAGCAGCTTCACAGTCACAGATACGCAGTATTTT. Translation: CASSFTVTDTQYF. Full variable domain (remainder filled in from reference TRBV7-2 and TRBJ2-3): GAGVSQSPSNKVTEKGKDVELRCDPISGHTALYWYRQSLGQGLEFLIYFQGNSAPDKSGLPSDRFSAERTGGSVSTLTIQRTQQEDSAVYLCASSFTVTDTQYFGPGTRLTVL.

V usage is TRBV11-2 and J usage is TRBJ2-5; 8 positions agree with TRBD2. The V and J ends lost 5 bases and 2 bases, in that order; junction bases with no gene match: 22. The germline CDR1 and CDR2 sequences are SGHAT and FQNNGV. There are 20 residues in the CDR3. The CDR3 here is CASSKAPYASGGRSQETQYF. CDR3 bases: TGTGCCAGCAGCAAAGCCCCCTATGCCAGCGGGGGCCGATCTCAAGAGACCCAGTACTTC.

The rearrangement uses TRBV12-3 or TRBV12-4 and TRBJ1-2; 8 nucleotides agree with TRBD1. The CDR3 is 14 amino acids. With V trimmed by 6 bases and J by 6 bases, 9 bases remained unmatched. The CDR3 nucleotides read TGTGCCAGCAGACCTGACAGGGGATCCCATGGCTACACCTTC. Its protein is CASRPDRGSHGYTF.

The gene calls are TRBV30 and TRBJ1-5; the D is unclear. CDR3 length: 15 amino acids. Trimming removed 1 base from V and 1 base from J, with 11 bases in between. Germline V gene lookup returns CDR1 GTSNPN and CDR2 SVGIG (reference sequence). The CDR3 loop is CAWSENSRSNQPQHF. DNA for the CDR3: TGTGCCTGGAGTGAGAACAGTAGAAGCAATCAGCCCCAGCATTTT.

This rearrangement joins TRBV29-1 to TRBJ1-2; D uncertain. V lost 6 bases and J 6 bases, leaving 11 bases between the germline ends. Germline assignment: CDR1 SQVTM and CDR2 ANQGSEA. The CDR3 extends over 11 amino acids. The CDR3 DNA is TGCAGCGTCTACCCGAGGGATGGCTACACCTTC. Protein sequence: CSVYPRDGYTF.

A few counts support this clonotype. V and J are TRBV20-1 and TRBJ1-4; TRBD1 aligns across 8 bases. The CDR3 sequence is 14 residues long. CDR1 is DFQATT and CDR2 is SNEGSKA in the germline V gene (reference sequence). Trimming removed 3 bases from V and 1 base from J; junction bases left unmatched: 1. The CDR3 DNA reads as TGCAGTGCTAGTACAGGGGGAACTAATGAAAAACTGTTTTTT. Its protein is CSASTGGTNEKLFF.

The CDR3 DNA sequence: TGTGCCAGCAGCTCTCCGGGGGGTCGGGGGTTTGCAGATACGCAGTATTTT. Translation: CASSSPGGRGFADTQYF. This chain connects TRBV7-2 to TRBJ2-3; 7 nucleotides align to TRBD2. Looked up from germline, CDR1 is SGHTA and CDR2 is FQGNSA. J lost 4 bases, V lost 4 bases, and 14 bases had no gene match. The CDR3 is 17 residues long. Using reference TRBV7-2 and TRBJ2-3 for the parts outside the CDR3, the full variable domain is GAGVSQSPSNKVTEKGKDVELRCDPISGHTALYWYRQSLGQGLEFLIYFQGNSAPDKSGLPSDRFSAERTGGSVSTLTIQRTQQEDSAVYLCASSSPGGRGFADTQYFGPGTRLTVL.

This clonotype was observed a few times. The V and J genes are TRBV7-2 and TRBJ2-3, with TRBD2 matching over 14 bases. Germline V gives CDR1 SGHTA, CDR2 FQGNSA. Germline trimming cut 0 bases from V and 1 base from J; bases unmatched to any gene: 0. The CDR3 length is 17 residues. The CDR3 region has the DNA TGTGCCAGCAGCTTAGCGGGACTAGCGGGAGGCACAGATACGCAGTATTTT. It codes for CASSLAGLAGGTDTQYF.

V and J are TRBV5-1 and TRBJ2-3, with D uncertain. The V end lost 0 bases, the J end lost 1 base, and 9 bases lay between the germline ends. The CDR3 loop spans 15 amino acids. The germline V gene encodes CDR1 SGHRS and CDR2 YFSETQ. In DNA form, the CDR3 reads TGCGCCAGCAGCTTGGGCTTGCGACGCACAGATACGCAGTATTTT. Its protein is CASSLGLRRTDTQYF.

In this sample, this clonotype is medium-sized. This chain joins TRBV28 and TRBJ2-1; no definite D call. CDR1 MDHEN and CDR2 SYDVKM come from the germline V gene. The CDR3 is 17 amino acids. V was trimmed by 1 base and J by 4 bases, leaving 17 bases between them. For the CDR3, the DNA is TGTGCCAGCAGTTTATTCCTAGGGCCTAAGCCTTACAATGAGCAGTTCTTC. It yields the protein CASSLFLGPKPYNEQFF.

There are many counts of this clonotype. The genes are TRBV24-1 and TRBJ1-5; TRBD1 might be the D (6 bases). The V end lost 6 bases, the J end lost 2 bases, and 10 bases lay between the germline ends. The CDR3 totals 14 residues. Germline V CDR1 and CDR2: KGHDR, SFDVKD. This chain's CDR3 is CATSQSGGNQPQHF. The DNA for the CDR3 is TGTGCCACCAGTCAGTCAGGGGGCAATCAGCCCCAGCATTTT.

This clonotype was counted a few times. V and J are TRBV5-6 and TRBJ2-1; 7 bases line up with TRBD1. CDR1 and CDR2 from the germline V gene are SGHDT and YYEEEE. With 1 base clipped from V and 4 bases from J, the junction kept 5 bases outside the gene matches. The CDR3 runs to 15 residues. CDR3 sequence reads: CASSLRGQRYNEQFF. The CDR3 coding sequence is TGTGCCAGCAGCTTGAGGGGACAGCGATACAATGAGCAGTTCTTC.

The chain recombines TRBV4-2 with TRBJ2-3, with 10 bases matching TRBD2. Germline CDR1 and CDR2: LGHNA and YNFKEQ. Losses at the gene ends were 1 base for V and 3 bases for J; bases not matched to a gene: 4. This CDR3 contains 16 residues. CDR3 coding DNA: TGTGCCAGCAGCCAAGGAGCACTAGCGGGGACAGATACGCAGTATTTT. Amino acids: CASSQGALAGTDTQYF.

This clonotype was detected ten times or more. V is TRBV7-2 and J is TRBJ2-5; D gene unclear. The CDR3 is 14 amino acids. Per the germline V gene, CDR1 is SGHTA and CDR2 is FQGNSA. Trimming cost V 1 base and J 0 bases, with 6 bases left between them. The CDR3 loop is CASSLDWNQETQYF. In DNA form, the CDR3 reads TGTGCCAGCAGCTTAGACTGGAACCAAGAGACCCAGTACTTC.

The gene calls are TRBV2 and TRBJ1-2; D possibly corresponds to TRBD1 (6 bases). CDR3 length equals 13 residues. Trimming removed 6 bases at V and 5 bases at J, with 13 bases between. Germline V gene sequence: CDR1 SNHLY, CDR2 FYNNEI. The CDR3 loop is CASRGTGSYGYTF. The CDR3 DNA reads TGTGCCAGCAGGGGAACAGGGAGTTATGGCTACACCTTC.

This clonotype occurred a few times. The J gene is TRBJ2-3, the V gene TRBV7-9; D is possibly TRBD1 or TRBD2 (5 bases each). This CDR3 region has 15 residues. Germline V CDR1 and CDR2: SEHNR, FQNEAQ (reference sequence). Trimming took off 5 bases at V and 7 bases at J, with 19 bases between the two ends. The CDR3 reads CASSAGGSVAHTQYF. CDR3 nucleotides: TGTGCCAGCAGCGCTGGGGGTTCGGTCGCGCATACGCAGTATTTT. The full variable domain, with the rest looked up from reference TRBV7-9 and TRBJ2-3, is DTGVSQNPRHKITKRGQNVTFRCDPISEHNRLYWYRQTLGQGPEFLTYFQNEAQLEKSRLLSDRFSAERPKGSFSTLEIQRTEQGDSAMYLCASSAGGSVAHTQYFGPGTRLTVL.

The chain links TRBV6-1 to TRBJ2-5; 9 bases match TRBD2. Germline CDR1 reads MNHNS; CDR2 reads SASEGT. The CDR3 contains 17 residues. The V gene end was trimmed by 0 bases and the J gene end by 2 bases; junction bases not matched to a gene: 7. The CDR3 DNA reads TGTGCCAGCAGTGAAGCGTGGCTAGCGGGGATACAAGAGACCCAGTACTTC. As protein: CASSEAWLAGIQETQYF.

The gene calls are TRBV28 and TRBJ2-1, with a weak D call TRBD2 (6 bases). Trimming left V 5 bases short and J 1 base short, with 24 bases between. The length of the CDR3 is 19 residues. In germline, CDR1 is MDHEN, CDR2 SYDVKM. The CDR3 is CASSPFPRGRETSYNEQFF. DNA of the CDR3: TGTGCCAGCAGTCCTTTCCCGCGGGGACGAGAAACATCCTACAATGAGCAGTTCTTC.